This TCR beta chain was sequenced in a study of shared clonotypes between healthy human individuals. Study in general: Per donor, CD8 memory used one plate, CD8 naive used two, CD4 memory used three and CD4 naive used three.

The CDR3 covers 14 residues. Germline-derived CDR1 and CDR2 are MDHEN and SYDVKM. The V end lost 6 bases, the J end lost 6 bases, and 15 bases lay between the germline ends. Some clones are missing from TCRdb's copy, which holds only in-frame ones; the method was immunoSEQ multiplex PCR. Among more than 1,200,000 clones listed, approximately 98.5% were seen once. Free of recent acute infections or vaccinations, the donors were healthy HIV-negative adults. This clone was observed once. Its antigen is unidentified. General study findings and limits: Only blood was sampled, and tissue TCR repertoires likely differ from blood ones. Enrolling few donors narrowed the genetic and exposure-history diversity that was represented.

J is TRBJ2-1 and V is TRBV28, with D perhaps TRBD1 or TRBD2 (5 bases each). The TCR was taken from a young man in good health. The sample taken for sequencing was naive CD4+ T cells sorted from blood. Subset meaning: CD45RA+ positively selected. CDR3 sequence: CASSGAPPLNEQFF. The DNA for the CDR3 is TGTGCCAGCAGCGGGGCGCCCCCCCTCAATGAGCAGTTCTTC.